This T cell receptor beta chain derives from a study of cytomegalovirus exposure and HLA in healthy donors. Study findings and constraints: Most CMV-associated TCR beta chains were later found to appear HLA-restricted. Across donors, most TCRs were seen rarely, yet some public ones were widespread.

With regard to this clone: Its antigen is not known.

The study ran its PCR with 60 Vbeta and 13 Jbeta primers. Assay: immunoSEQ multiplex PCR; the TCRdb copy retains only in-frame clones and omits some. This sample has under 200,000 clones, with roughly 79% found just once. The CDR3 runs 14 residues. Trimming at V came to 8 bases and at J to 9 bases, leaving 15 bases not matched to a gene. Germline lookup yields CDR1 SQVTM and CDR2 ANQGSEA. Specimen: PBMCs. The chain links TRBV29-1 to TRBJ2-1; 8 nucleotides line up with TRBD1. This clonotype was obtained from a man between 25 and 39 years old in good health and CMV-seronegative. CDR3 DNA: TGCAGCAGTCCCGGGACAGGATATTTTAGTGAGCAGTTCTTC. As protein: CSSPGTGYFSEQFF.